A single sample is the source of the 4 T cell receptor beta chains below, sequenced in a study of cytomegalovirus exposure and HLA in healthy donors. Use of 60 Vbeta and 13 Jbeta primers characterized the PCR. Using immunoSEQ multiplex PCR, the repertoire was profiled, and TCRdb retains in-frame clones only, with some absent. Among more than 140,000 clones listed, 70% to 85% were seen once. The sample consisted of PBMCs. The source is a woman aged 40 to 50 in good health and CMV-seronegative.

The V call is TRBV7-9, the J call TRBJ2-7; 7 bases match TRBD2. The junction had 2 bases not matched to a gene; V was cut back by 0 bases and J by 3 bases. The CDR3 is 14 amino acids. From germline, CDR1 is SEHNR and CDR2 FQNEAQ (reference sequence). The CDR3 loop reads CASSLARGSYEQYF. DNA for the CDR3: TGTGCCAGCAGCTTAGCGCGCGGGAGCTACGAGCAGTACTTC.

This clone was counted between two and nine times. The genes are TRBV27 and TRBJ1-2, with a weak D call TRBD1 (6 bases). The germline gives CDR1 MNHEY, CDR2 SMNVEV (reference sequence). CDR3 length: 13 residues. V was trimmed by 0 bases and J by 7 bases, leaving 9 bases between them. CDR3 DNA sequence: TGTGCCAGCAGTTTATCCCAGGGGCGTGGCTACACCTTC. It is translated as CASSLSQGRGYTF.

The V and J genes are TRBV7-2 and TRBJ2-5, with TRBD2 identical over 8 bases. V was clipped by 5 bases and J by 4 bases; unmatched bases: 12. The CDR3 runs 16 residues. Germline values: CDR1 SGHTA, CDR2 FQGNSA. DNA of the CDR3: TGTGCCAGCAGCCGGGCGGTTGCGGGAGGTTCAGAGACCCAGTACTTC. Amino acids: CASSRAVAGGSETQYF.

The chain is built from TRBV21-1 and TRBJ1-3; no check of the table's D call, TRBD1, against the DNA was made. TRBV21-1 is labeled a pseudogene. The CDR3 length is 15 residues. Here the CDR3 reads CASSTTGDGRNTIYF. The CDR3 region has the DNA TGTGCCAGCAGTACAACAGGGGACGGCCGAAACACCATATATTTT.